This TCR beta chain was retrieved from a study of cytomegalovirus exposure and HLA in healthy donors. The study's findings and limits: Rates of TCR association differed by HLA locus in a later analysis, with DRB1 highest and HLA-C lowest.

The trim removed 4 bases at V and 3 bases at J, leaving 3 bases unmatched. There are 14 residues in the CDR3. Looked up from germline, CDR1 is MDHEN and CDR2 is SYDVKM. A word on this clone: Its antigen is undetermined.

When sampled, the donors appeared nominally healthy, though they likely had unrecorded immune exposures. The PCR made use of 60 Vbeta and 13 Jbeta primers. Measured with immunoSEQ multiplex PCR; TCRdb has only the in-frame clones, and not every one. The sample lists 100,000 to 150,000 clones, approximately 80% occurring once. This sequence originates from a woman aged 40 to 50 in good health and CMV-seronegative. J is TRBJ2-1 and V is TRBV28, with 7 positions matching TRBD1. Sequences were obtained from PBMCs. The CDR3 here is CASSSGQFYNEQFF. Written as DNA, the CDR3 is TGTGCCAGCAGTTCGGGACAGTTCTACAATGAGCAGTTCTTC.